The 17 T cell receptor beta chains in this list originate from one sample, sequenced in a study of OX40 agonist ivuxolimab in advanced cancers. Clones were read by immunoSEQ multiplex PCR, and TCRdb kept only the in-frame ones, dropping some. The data contain roughly 63,000 clones, around four fifths of them singletons. The material was CD4+ or CD8+ T cells sorted from blood, obtained in a trial of the OX40 agonist ivuxolimab. Every receptor here comes from an adult with an advanced solid tumor such as melanoma, head and neck, liver or kidney cancer.

The gene calls are TRBV9 and TRBJ2-3; 7 positions match TRBD2. The CDR3 runs 16 residues. The V gene end was trimmed by 4 bases and the J gene end by 4 bases; junction bases not matched to a gene: 12. CDR1 is SGDLS and CDR2 is YYNGEE in the germline V gene. The CDR3 region is CASSREGGRGADTQYF. CDR3 DNA sequence: TGTGCCAGCAGCCGTGAGGGAGGGCGGGGAGCAGATACGCAGTATTTT.

This chain uses TRBV14 with TRBJ2-1, with 8 nucleotides matching TRBD1. Trimming at V came to 2 bases and at J to 9 bases, leaving 9 bases not matched to a gene. Germline loops: CDR1 SGHDN, CDR2 FVKESK. The CDR3 is 15 residues long. The CDR3 DNA follows: TGTGCCAGCAGCCAATGGACAGGGACGTCGGGTGAGCAGTTCTTC. Its translation: CASSQWTGTSGEQFF.

This clone was picked up one time. The chain employs TRBV9 and TRBJ1-1, with D perhaps TRBD1 (6 bases). This CDR3 contains 14 residues. Deletions cut 4 bases from V and 5 bases from J, with 15 bases between. In germline, CDR1 is SGDLS, CDR2 YYNGEE. For the CDR3, the DNA is TGTGCCAGCAGCCGTAGCTGGACAGCTACTGAAGCTTTCTTT. Protein product: CASSRSWTATEAFF.

The CDR3 DNA reads as TGTGCCAGCAGCGTAAAGGGCGGGGGGCCCCCCACAGATACGCAGTATTTT. It codes for CASSVKGGGPPTDTQYF. This chain uses TRBV9 with TRBJ2-3; TRBD2 matches at 8 bases. Germline CDR1 SGDLS, CDR2 YYNGEE. V gave up 1 base and J gave up 2 bases; unmatched junction bases: 9. This CDR3 is 17 amino acids long.

The rearrangement joins TRBV27 to TRBJ1-2; weak D call: TRBD1 (5 bases). Per the germline V gene, CDR1 is MNHEY and CDR2 is SMNVEV (reference sequence). V shed 3 bases and J shed 8 bases, with 13 bases lying between them. The CDR3 extends over 13 amino acids. The CDR3 spells CASSFRDGRGYTF. The CDR3 nucleotides are TGTGCCAGCAGTTTCCGGGACGGTCGGGGCTACACCTTC.

The rearrangement joins TRBV7-9 to TRBJ1-5; 8 bases map to TRBD1. Germline-derived CDR1 and CDR2 are SEHNR and FQNEAQ (reference sequence). V lost 7 bases to trimming and J lost 3 bases; unmatched junction nucleotides: 8. This CDR3 is built from 15 residues. This CDR3 is CASIIDRGYNQPQHF. CDR3 DNA sequence: TGTGCCAGCATCATCGACAGGGGTTACAATCAGCCCCAGCATTTT.

This chain links TRBV2 with TRBJ2-5; 12 positions agree with TRBD2. V was pared by 5 bases and J by 7 bases, with 8 bases of the junction left unmatched. This CDR3 has 15 amino acids. CDR1 is SNHLY and CDR2 is FYNNEI in the germline V gene. DNA for the CDR3: TGTGCCAGCAGTTTGACTAGCGGGGGCGTCATGACCCAGTACTTC. Translation gives CASSLTSGGVMTQYF.

This clone appeared a single time. The gene calls are TRBV5-1 and TRBJ2-3; weak D call: TRBD2 (5 bases). The CDR3 consists of 17 residues. The V end was cut by 4 bases, the J end by 1 base, with 19 bases between. Per the germline V gene, CDR1 is SGHRS and CDR2 is YFSETQ. The CDR3, as DNA: TGCGCCAGCAGCATAACTACTAAGGGAGACGGCACAGATACGCAGTATTTT. Protein product: CASSITTKGDGTDTQYF.

The V call is TRBV7-2, the J call TRBJ2-3, with 12 nucleotides matching TRBD2. The CDR3 runs to 15 residues. V trimming: 5 bases; J trimming: 4 bases; junction bases outside the gene matches: 4. The germline V gene has CDR1 SGHTA and CDR2 FQGNSA. In nucleotides, the CDR3 is TGTGCCAGCAGCGCGGGACTAGCGGGCGCAGATACGCAGTATTTT. Translating gives CASSAGLAGADTQYF.

The table lists this clone with a few counts. The chain recombines TRBV19 with TRBJ1-3; D gene unclear. Germline V lookup: CDR1 LNHDA, CDR2 SQIVND (reference sequence). V was pared by 3 bases and J by 2 bases, with 8 bases between. The CDR3 has 14 amino acids. The DNA of the CDR3 is TGTGCCAGTAGTATCCTGGGAGCTGGAAACACCATATATTTT. Amino acid sequence: CASSILGAGNTIYF.

The chain links TRBV28 to TRBJ2-7, with a possible D match to TRBD1 (5 bases). CDR1 and CDR2 from the germline V gene are MDHEN and SYDVKM. Trimming removed 4 bases at V and 6 bases at J, with 16 bases between. This CDR3 has 14 residues. The CDR3 DNA sequence: TGTGCCAGCAGTTCACCTCAGGGTCGAGGCGAGCAGTACTTC. It encodes CASSSPQGRGEQYF.

The chain links TRBV5-4 to TRBJ2-5; 8 bases fit TRBD2. Germline loops: CDR1 SGHNT, CDR2 YYREEE (reference sequence). The CDR3 runs to 15 residues. V was clipped by 4 bases and J by 3 bases; unmatched bases: 8. The CDR3 protein is CASSRASGGEETQYF. In nucleotides, the CDR3 is TGTGCCAGCAGCCGGGCGAGCGGGGGTGAAGAGACCCAGTACTTC.

V and J are TRBV5-1 and TRBJ2-5; no reliable D call. Trimming cost V 0 bases and J 5 bases, with 11 bases left between them. Per germline, CDR1 SGHRS and CDR2 YFSETQ. CDR3 size: 14 residues. This CDR3 reads CASSLAQVFETQYF. The DNA of the CDR3 is TGCGCCAGCAGCTTGGCCCAGGTATTTGAGACCCAGTACTTC. The full variable domain, with the rest looked up from reference TRBV5-1 and TRBJ2-5, is KAGVTQTPRYLIKTRGQQVTLSCSPISGHRSVSWYQQTPGQGLQFLFEYFSETQRNKGNFPGRFSGRQFSNSRSEMNVSTLELGDSALYLCASSLAQVFETQYFGPGTRLLVL.

Comment on this clone: One junction end disagrees with the germline gene, perhaps due to a read error. For the CDR3, the DNA is TGTGCCAGCAGCCAAGATGGGCCGGATCACTTC. Translation gives CASSQDGPDHF. V is TRBV4-2 and J is TRBJ1-2; unclear D gene. Germline-derived CDR1 and CDR2 are LGHNA and YNFKEQ. The CDR3 is made up of 11 amino acids.

The rearrangement joins TRBV6-5 to TRBJ2-5, with TRBD1 identical over 8 bases. CDR3 length: 15 residues. With 1 base clipped from V and 4 bases from J, the junction kept 5 bases outside the gene matches. The germline V gene has CDR1 MNHEY and CDR2 SVGAGI. The CDR3 region is CASSYLAGGAETQYF. The CDR3, as DNA: TGTGCCAGCAGTTACTTGGCAGGGGGCGCAGAGACCCAGTACTTC.

The DNA of the CDR3 is TGTGCCATCAGTGATCCAACGCGAGGCACTTCCTCCCGCACAGATACGCAGTATTTT. This encodes CAISDPTRGTSSRTDTQYF. The chain links TRBV10-3 to TRBJ2-3; D unresolved. Per the germline V gene, CDR1 is ENHRY and CDR2 is SYGVKD. V was shortened by 3 bases and J by 1 base, with 23 bases between the two germline ends. CDR3 length: 19 residues.

The V gene is TRBV19, the J gene TRBJ2-3; no clear D. CDR3 length equals 15 residues. Germline V lookup: CDR1 LNHDA, CDR2 SQIVND (reference sequence). Trimming pared 6 bases from V and 2 bases from J, leaving 15 bases between. CDR3 protein: CASRKRGTNTDTQYF. CDR3 sequence (DNA): TGTGCCAGTAGAAAGCGCGGTACAAACACAGATACGCAGTATTTT.